These T cell receptor beta chains were read from a single sample in a study of blood T cells in healthy people across ages. One entry per CDR3 protein, called by TCRdb with MiXCR from the 5' RACE reads. Among more than 450,000 distinct CDR3 sequences, roughly a quarter were seen once, and the ten largest hold 3% to 4.5%. The same data also went into a second study, on T cells of mothers and their children.

Specimen: blood. The receptors were gathered from a boy aged 2 to 9 in good health. CDR3s include the opening cysteine and the closing phenylalanine or tryptophan. The order of the fields is CDR3 protein, CDR3 DNA, V gene, J gene, D gene, clone size. A D gene is named only where the DNA matches it firmly. Some rows mark clone size as missing; the rest say once, few, many or name a class of expanded clone.

CDR3 protein: CSARGGGRTGANVLTF; CDR3 DNA: TGCAGTGCTAGAGGCGGAGGGCGGACTGGGGCCAACGTCCTGACTTTC; V gene: TRBV20-1; J gene: TRBJ2-6; D gene: NA; clone size: NA
CDR3 protein: CASSKAEREATNEKLFF; CDR3 DNA: TGTGCCAGCAGCAAAGCGGAAAGGGAGGCAACTAATGAAAAACTGTTTTTT; V gene: TRBV21-1; J gene: TRBJ1-4; D gene: NA; clone size: many
CDR3 protein: CASSQRGEETQYF; CDR3 DNA: TGTGCCAGCAGCCAAAGGGGGGAAGAGACCCAGTACTTC; V gene: TRBV7-9; J gene: TRBJ2-5; D gene: NA; clone size: many
CDR3 protein: CASSEWDRERDGYTF; CDR3 DNA: TGTGCCAGCAGTGAATGGGACAGGGAAAGAGATGGCTACACCTTC; V gene: TRBV6-1; J gene: TRBJ1-2; D gene: TRBD1; clone size: few
CDR3 protein: CASSESQVTYEQYF; CDR3 DNA: TGTGCCAGCAGTGAATCACAGGTCACCTACGAGCAGTACTTC; V gene: TRBV6-1; J gene: TRBJ2-7; D gene: NA; clone size: NA
CDR3 protein: CASHHRTGLNTEAFF; CDR3 DNA: TGTGCCAGCCATCACAGGACAGGGTTGAACACCGAAGCTTTCTTT; V gene: TRBV7-9; J gene: TRBJ1-1; D gene: TRBD1; clone size: NA
CDR3 protein: CASSRTGAGNTIYF; CDR3 DNA: TGTGCCAGCAGCCGGACAGGAGCTGGAAACACCATATATTTT; V gene: TRBV2; J gene: TRBJ1-3; D gene: TRBD1; clone size: NA
CDR3 protein: CAISEGPKETQYF; CDR3 DNA: TGTGCCATCAGTGAAGGACCGAAAGAGACCCAGTACTTC; V gene: TRBV10-3; J gene: TRBJ2-5; D gene: NA; clone size: NA
CDR3 protein: CAISPTGRRDEQYF; CDR3 DNA: TGTGCCATCAGCCCGACAGGGCGCCGCGACGAGCAGTACTTC; V gene: TRBV10-3; J gene: TRBJ2-7; D gene: TRBD1; clone size: few
CDR3 protein: CASSLFAREWTQYF; CDR3 DNA: TGTGCCAGCAGTTTATTTGCCAGGGAGTGGACCCAGTACTTC; V gene: TRBV12-3/TRBV12-4; J gene: TRBJ2-5; D gene: NA; clone size: few
CDR3 protein: CASSLGGRFNEQFF; CDR3 DNA: TGTGCCAGCAGTTTGGGGGGCCGTTTCAATGAGCAGTTCTTC; V gene: TRBV7-2; J gene: TRBJ2-1; D gene: NA; clone size: NA
CDR3 protein: CASSLGTGWRETQYF; CDR3 DNA: TGTGCCAGCAGTTTGGGGACAGGATGGAGGGAGACCCAGTACTTC; V gene: TRBV28; J gene: TRBJ2-5; D gene: TRBD1; clone size: NA
CDR3 protein: CASSHPNGRGAKNIQYF; CDR3 DNA: TGCGCCAGCAGCCACCCAAATGGCCGGGGAGCCAAAAACATTCAGTACTTC; V gene: TRBV4-1; J gene: TRBJ2-4; D gene: NA; clone size: NA
CDR3 protein: CATSRGRTSGIQETQYF; CDR3 DNA: TGTGCCACCAGCAGAGGAAGGACTAGCGGAATCCAAGAGACCCAGTACTTC; V gene: TRBV15; J gene: TRBJ2-5; D gene: TRBD2; clone size: NA
CDR3 protein: CASSLYGGNSPLHF; CDR3 DNA: TGTGCCAGCAGTTTGTATGGGGGTAATTCACCCCTCCACTTT; V gene: TRBV27; J gene: TRBJ1-6; D gene: NA; clone size: few
CDR3 protein: CASSVGDENTEAFF; CDR3 DNA: TGTGCCAGCAGCGTGGGAGATGAAAACACTGAAGCTTTCTTT; V gene: TRBV7-6; J gene: TRBJ1-1; D gene: NA; clone size: NA
CDR3 protein: CASSPAAVGANVLTF; CDR3 DNA: TGTGCCAGTAGCCCTGCTGCGGTTGGGGCCAACGTCCTGACTTTC; V gene: TRBV19; J gene: TRBJ2-6; D gene: NA; clone size: few
CDR3 protein: CASSPGAGSSYEQYF; CDR3 DNA: TGTGCCAGCAGCCCCGGGGCGGGGAGCTCCTACGAGCAGTACTTC; V gene: TRBV9; J gene: TRBJ2-7; D gene: NA; clone size: NA
CDR3 protein: CASSQRLGIVGGGYTF; CDR3 DNA: TGCGCCAGCAGCCAACGGTTGGGGATTGTGGGGGGCGGCTACACCTTC; V gene: TRBV4-1; J gene: TRBJ1-2; D gene: NA; clone size: NA
CDR3 protein: CASSLVGTVGGELFF; CDR3 DNA: TGTGCCAGCAGCTTGGTTGGGACAGTAGGCGGGGAGCTGTTTTTT; V gene: TRBV5-6; J gene: TRBJ2-2; D gene: TRBD1; clone size: NA
CDR3 protein: CASSLDPGGAEQFF; CDR3 DNA: TGCGCCAGCAGCTTGGATCCAGGGGGCGCTGAGCAGTTCTTC; V gene: TRBV5-1; J gene: TRBJ2-1; D gene: TRBD1; clone size: NA
CDR3 protein: CASSANDEKLFF; CDR3 DNA: TGTGCCAGCAGTGCCAACGATGAAAAACTGTTTTTT; V gene: TRBV6-1; J gene: TRBJ1-4; D gene: NA; clone size: few
CDR3 protein: CASGPNPTGANTEAFF; CDR3 DNA: TGCGCCAGCGGCCCAAACCCGACAGGGGCGAACACTGAAGCTTTCTTT; V gene: TRBV5-1; J gene: TRBJ1-1; D gene: TRBD1; clone size: few
CDR3 protein: CASSASGTGAAYEQYF; CDR3 DNA: TGTGCCAGCAGCGCCTCCGGGACAGGGGCTGCCTACGAGCAGTACTTC; V gene: TRBV7-9; J gene: TRBJ2-7; D gene: TRBD1; clone size: NA
CDR3 protein: CASSLGFGGTYGYTF; CDR3 DNA: TGTGCCAGCAGCTTGGGGTTTGGAGGGACCTATGGCTACACCTTC; V gene: TRBV5-5; J gene: TRBJ1-2; D gene: NA; clone size: NA
CDR3 protein: CASSLRAGGVGDTQYF; CDR3 DNA: TGTGCCAGCAGCCTCAGAGCGGGAGGCGTCGGAGATACGCAGTATTTT; V gene: TRBV7-8; J gene: TRBJ2-3; D gene: TRBD2; clone size: few
CDR3 protein: CASSQGGGNHYEQYF; CDR3 DNA: TGTGCCAGCAGCCAAGGGGGGGGAAATCATTACGAGCAGTACTTC; V gene: TRBV4-2; J gene: TRBJ2-7; D gene: TRBD2; clone size: NA
CDR3 protein: CAWNGGLAAGETQYF; CDR3 DNA: TGTGCCTGGAATGGTGGACTAGCGGCTGGAGAGACCCAGTACTTC; V gene: TRBV30; J gene: TRBJ2-5; D gene: TRBD2; clone size: NA
CDR3 protein: CASSPPVGGRETQYF; CDR3 DNA: TGTGCCAGCAGCCCGCCAGTGGGGGGGCGAGAGACCCAGTACTTC; V gene: TRBV7-9; J gene: TRBJ2-5; D gene: NA; clone size: NA
CDR3 protein: CASTGLAGPYEQYF; CDR3 DNA: TGTGCCAGCACCGGACTAGCGGGGCCCTACGAGCAGTACTTC; V gene: TRBV7-9; J gene: TRBJ2-7; D gene: TRBD2; clone size: NA
CDR3 protein: CASSRSVGSSYNEQFF; CDR3 DNA: TGTGCCAGCAGCCGTAGCGTTGGGAGCTCCTACAATGAGCAGTTCTTC; V gene: TRBV6-1; J gene: TRBJ2-1; D gene: NA; clone size: NA
CDR3 protein: CSVARDSYYEQYF; CDR3 DNA: TGCAGCGTTGCTAGGGACAGCTACTACGAGCAGTACTTC; V gene: TRBV29-1; J gene: TRBJ2-7; D gene: TRBD1; clone size: few
CDR3 protein: CASSLRDLPAQYF; CDR3 DNA: TGTGCCAGCAGCTTGAGAGACCTCCCAGCGCAGTATTTT; V gene: TRBV5-8; J gene: TRBJ2-3; D gene: NA; clone size: few
CDR3 protein: CASSYFGYEQYF; CDR3 DNA: TGTGCCAGCAGCTACTTCGGCTACGAGCAGTACTTC; V gene: TRBV3-1; J gene: TRBJ2-7; D gene: NA; clone size: few
CDR3 protein: CASSSGGAQNTGELFF; CDR3 DNA: TGCGCCAGCAGCTCTGGGGGGGCCCAGAACACCGGGGAGCTGTTTTTT; V gene: TRBV5-1; J gene: TRBJ2-2; D gene: NA; clone size: NA
CDR3 protein: CASSYLAGGGGVQRYNEQFF; CDR3 DNA: TGTGCCAGCAGCTACCTCGCAGGGGGAGGGGGAGTACAGCGGTACAATGAGCAGTTCTTC; V gene: TRBV14; J gene: TRBJ2-1; D gene: NA; clone size: few
CDR3 protein: CSASQPLQETQYF; CDR3 DNA: TGCAGTGCTAGCCAACCCCTCCAAGAGACCCAGTACTTC; V gene: TRBV20-1; J gene: TRBJ2-5; D gene: NA; clone size: NA
CDR3 protein: CSAMNPGTSGEQYF; CDR3 DNA: TGCAGTGCTATGAACCCCGGGACTAGCGGGGAGCAGTACTTC; V gene: TRBV20-1; J gene: TRBJ2-5; D gene: TRBD2; clone size: once
CDR3 protein: CASSRDRDTGELFF; CDR3 DNA: TGTGCCAGCAGCCGGGACAGGGACACCGGGGAGCTGTTTTTT; V gene: TRBV7-9; J gene: TRBJ2-2; D gene: TRBD1; clone size: NA
CDR3 protein: CASSDFGQGDNVLTF; CDR3 DNA: TGTGCCAGCAGTGACTTCGGACAGGGAGACAACGTCCTGACTTTC; V gene: TRBV25-1; J gene: TRBJ2-6; D gene: TRBD1; clone size: few
CDR3 protein: CASSLMTSTDTQYF; CDR3 DNA: TGTGCCAGCAGCCTGATGACTAGCACAGATACGCAGTATTTT; V gene: TRBV5-5; J gene: TRBJ2-3; D gene: NA; clone size: few
CDR3 protein: CSASSAGGLAVAKNIQYF; CDR3 DNA: TGCAGTGCTTCCTCGGCCGGGGGACTAGCGGTAGCCAAAAACATTCAGTACTTC; V gene: TRBV20-1; J gene: TRBJ2-4; D gene: TRBD2; clone size: NA
CDR3 protein: CASSLRWAGTGPYEQYF; CDR3 DNA: TGTGCCAGCAGCTTACGTTGGGCCGGGACAGGGCCCTACGAGCAGTACTTC; V gene: TRBV7-2; J gene: TRBJ2-7; D gene: TRBD1; clone size: NA
CDR3 protein: CASSLGGQGRTGANVLTF; CDR3 DNA: TGTGCCAGCAGCTTAGGGGGACAGGGTAGAACTGGGGCCAACGTCCTGACTTTC; V gene: TRBV7-8; J gene: TRBJ2-6; D gene: TRBD1; clone size: NA
CDR3 protein: CASSENPYDRDTYGYTF; CDR3 DNA: TGTGCCAGCAGTGAAAATCCCTATGACAGGGATACTTATGGCTACACCTTC; V gene: TRBV6-1; J gene: TRBJ1-2; D gene: TRBD1; clone size: NA
CDR3 protein: CASRLRPGANYGYTF; CDR3 DNA: TGTGCCAGCAGACTCCGTCCTGGGGCAAACTATGGCTACACCTTC; V gene: TRBV28; J gene: TRBJ1-2; D gene: NA; clone size: NA
CDR3 protein: CASSPSGRGRFGSSTDTQYF; CDR3 DNA: TGCGCCAGCAGCCCGTCGGGCAGGGGCCGGTTTGGATCAAGCACAGATACGCAGTATTTT; V gene: TRBV5-1; J gene: TRBJ2-3; D gene: NA; clone size: NA
CDR3 protein: CASSTDLYGYTF; CDR3 DNA: TGTGCCAGCAGTACGGACCTTTATGGCTACACCTTC; V gene: TRBV12-3/TRBV12-4; J gene: TRBJ1-2; D gene: NA; clone size: few
CDR3 protein: CATSRSSSGSPYEQYF; CDR3 DNA: TGTGCCACCAGCAGATCCTCTAGCGGGAGCCCCTACGAGCAGTACTTC; V gene: TRBV15; J gene: TRBJ2-7; D gene: TRBD2; clone size: few
CDR3 protein: CASSSAGGQFF; CDR3 DNA: TGTGCCAGCAGCTCGGCGGGGGGGCAGTTCTTC; V gene: TRBV5-6; J gene: TRBJ2-1; D gene: TRBD2; clone size: NA